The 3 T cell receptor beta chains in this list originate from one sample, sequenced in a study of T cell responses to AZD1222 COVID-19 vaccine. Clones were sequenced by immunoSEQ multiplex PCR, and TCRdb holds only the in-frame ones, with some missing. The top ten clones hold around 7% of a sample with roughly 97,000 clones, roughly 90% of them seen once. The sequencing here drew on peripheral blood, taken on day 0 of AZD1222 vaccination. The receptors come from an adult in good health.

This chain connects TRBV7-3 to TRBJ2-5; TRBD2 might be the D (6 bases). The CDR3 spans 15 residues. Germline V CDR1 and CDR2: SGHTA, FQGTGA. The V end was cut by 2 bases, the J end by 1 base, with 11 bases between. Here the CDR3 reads CASSLLGGAQETQYF. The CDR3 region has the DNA TGTGCCAGCAGCTTATTGGGCGGGGCCCAAGAGACCCAGTACTTC.

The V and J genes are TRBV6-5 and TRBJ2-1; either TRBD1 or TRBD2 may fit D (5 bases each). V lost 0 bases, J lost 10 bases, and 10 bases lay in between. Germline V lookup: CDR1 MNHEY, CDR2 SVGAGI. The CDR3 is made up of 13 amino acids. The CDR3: CASSYSRGTEQFF. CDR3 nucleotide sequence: TGTGCCAGCAGTTACTCGAGGGGAACCGAGCAGTTCTTC.

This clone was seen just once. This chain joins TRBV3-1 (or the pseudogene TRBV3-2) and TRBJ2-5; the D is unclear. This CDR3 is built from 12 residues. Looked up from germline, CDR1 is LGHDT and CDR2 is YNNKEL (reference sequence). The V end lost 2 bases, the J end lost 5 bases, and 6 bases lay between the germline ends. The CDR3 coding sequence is TGTGCCAGCAGCCAATTCGGTGAGACCCAGTACTTC. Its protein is CASSQFGETQYF.